These 4 T cell receptor beta chains share one sample of origin, sequenced in a study of cytomegalovirus exposure and HLA in healthy donors. The PCR had 60 Vbeta and 13 Jbeta primers. TCRdb's copy holds only in-frame clones and misses some; the assay was immunoSEQ multiplex PCR. This repertoire shows about 210,000 clones, around 86% found once; its top ten account for approximately 10%. Sequencing used PBMCs. These receptors were taken from a woman in her forties or fifties in good health and CMV-seropositive.

The J gene is TRBJ1-2, the V gene TRBV28; no reliable D call. The germline gives CDR1 MDHEN, CDR2 SYDVKM. This CDR3 is 12 amino acids long. Trimming removed 4 bases from V and 8 bases from J, with 11 bases in between. In nucleotides, the CDR3 is TGTGCCAGCAGTTCCTCCGGGTCCGGCTACACCTTC. Translation gives CASSSSGSGYTF.

This clone was counted a few times. The chain combines TRBV7-3 with TRBJ1-4, with 9 bases matching TRBD1. This CDR3 has 15 amino acids. Trimming cost V 5 bases and J 5 bases; bases outside gene matches: 6. Germline V gives CDR1 SGHTA, CDR2 FQGTGA. This CDR3 reads CASSPGTGRNEKLFF. The CDR3 region has the DNA TGTGCCAGCAGCCCGGGGACAGGGCGGAATGAAAAACTGTTTTTT.

The chain has TRBV7-2 and TRBJ2-3; a weak D match, TRBD2 (6 bases). The CDR3 totals 14 residues. V was trimmed by 5 bases and J by 0 bases, leaving 9 bases between them. CDR1 and CDR2 (germline): SGHTA, FQGNSA. The CDR3: CASSAGRSTDTQYF. The DNA for the CDR3 is TGTGCCAGCAGCGCGGGACGGAGCACAGATACGCAGTATTTT.

This chain links TRBV5-1 with TRBJ2-7; D is ambiguous. The germline V gene encodes CDR1 SGHRS and CDR2 YFSETQ. V lost 0 bases and J 1 base, leaving 8 bases between the germline ends. The CDR3 loop spans 14 amino acids. CDR3 region: CASSLVGRSYEQYF. The CDR3 DNA sequence: TGCGCCAGCAGCTTGGTGGGCCGATCCTACGAGCAGTACTTC. The full variable domain, completed using reference TRBV5-1 and TRBJ2-7, is KAGVTQTPRYLIKTRGQQVTLSCSPISGHRSVSWYQQTPGQGLQFLFEYFSETQRNKGNFPGRFSGRQFSNSRSEMNVSTLELGDSALYLCASSLVGRSYEQYFGPGTRLTVT.